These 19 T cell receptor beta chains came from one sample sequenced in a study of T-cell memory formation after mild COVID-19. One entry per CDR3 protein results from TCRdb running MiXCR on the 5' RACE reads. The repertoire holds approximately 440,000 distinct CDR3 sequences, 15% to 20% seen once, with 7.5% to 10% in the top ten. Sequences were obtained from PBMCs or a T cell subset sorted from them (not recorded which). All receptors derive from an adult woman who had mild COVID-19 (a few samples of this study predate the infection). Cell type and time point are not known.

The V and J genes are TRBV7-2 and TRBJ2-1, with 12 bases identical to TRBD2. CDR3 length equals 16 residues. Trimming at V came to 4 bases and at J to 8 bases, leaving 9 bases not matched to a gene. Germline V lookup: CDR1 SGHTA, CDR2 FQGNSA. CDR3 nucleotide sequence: TGTGCCAGCAGCTCCCACAGGAGACTAGCGGGAGATGAGCAGTTCTTC. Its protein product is CASSSHRRLAGDEQFF.

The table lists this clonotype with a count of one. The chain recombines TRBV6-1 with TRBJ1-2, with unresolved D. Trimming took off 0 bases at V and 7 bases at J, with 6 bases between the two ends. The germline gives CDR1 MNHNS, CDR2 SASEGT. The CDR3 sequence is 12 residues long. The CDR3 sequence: CASSEAPRGYTF. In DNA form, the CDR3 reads TGTGCCAGCAGTGAAGCGCCACGTGGCTACACCTTC.

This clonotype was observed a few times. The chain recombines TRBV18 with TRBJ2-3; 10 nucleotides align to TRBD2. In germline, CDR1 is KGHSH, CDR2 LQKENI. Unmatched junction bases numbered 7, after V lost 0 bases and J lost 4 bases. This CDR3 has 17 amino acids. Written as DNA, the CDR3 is TGTGCCAGCTCACCACCGAGGATAGCGGGAGGTTCAGATACGCAGTATTTT. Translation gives CASSPPRIAGGSDTQYF.

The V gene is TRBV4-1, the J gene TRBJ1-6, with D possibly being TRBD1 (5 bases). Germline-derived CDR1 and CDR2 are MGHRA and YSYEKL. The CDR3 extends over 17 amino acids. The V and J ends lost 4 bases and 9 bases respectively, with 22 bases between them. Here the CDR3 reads CASSLILTGPAGSPLHF. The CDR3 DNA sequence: TGCGCCAGCAGCCTCATACTCACAGGACCCGCAGGTTCACCCCTCCACTTT.

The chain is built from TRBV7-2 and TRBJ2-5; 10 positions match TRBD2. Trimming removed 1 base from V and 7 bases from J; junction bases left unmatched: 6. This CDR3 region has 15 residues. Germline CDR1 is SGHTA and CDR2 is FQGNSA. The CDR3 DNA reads TGTGCCAGCAGCTTAGGGCTAGCGGGGGCAGGGACCCAGTACTTC. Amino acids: CASSLGLAGAGTQYF.

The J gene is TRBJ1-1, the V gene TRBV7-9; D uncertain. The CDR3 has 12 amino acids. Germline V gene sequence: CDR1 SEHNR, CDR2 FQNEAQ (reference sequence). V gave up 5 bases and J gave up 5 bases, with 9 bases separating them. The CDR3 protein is CASSRPTTEAFF. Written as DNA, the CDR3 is TGTGCCAGCAGCCGTCCAACGACTGAAGCTTTCTTT. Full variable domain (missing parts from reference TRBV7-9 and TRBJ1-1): DTGVSQNPRHKITKRGQNVTFRCDPISEHNRLYWYRQTLGQGPEFLTYFQNEAQLEKSRLLSDRFSAERPKGSFSTLEIQRTEQGDSAMYLCASSRPTTEAFFGQGTRLTVV.

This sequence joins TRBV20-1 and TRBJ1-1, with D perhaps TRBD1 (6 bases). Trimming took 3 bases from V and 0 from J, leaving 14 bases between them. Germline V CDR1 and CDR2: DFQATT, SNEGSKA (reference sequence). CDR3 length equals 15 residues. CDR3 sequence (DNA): TGCAGTGCTAGGGGCGACAGGCCCATGAACACTGAAGCTTTCTTT. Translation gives CSARGDRPMNTEAFF.

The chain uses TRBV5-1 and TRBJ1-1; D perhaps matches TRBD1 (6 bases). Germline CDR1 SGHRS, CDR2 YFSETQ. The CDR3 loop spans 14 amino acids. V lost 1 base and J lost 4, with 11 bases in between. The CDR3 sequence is CASSLFQGTTEAFF. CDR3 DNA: TGCGCCAGCAGCTTGTTTCAGGGGACCACTGAAGCTTTCTTT.

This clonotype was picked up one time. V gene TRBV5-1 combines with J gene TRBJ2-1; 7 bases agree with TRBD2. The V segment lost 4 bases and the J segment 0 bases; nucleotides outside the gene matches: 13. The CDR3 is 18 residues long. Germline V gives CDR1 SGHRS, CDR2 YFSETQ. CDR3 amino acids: CASSQPTLAASSYNEQFF. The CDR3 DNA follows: TGCGCCAGCAGCCAGCCCACCCTAGCGGCGAGCTCCTACAATGAGCAGTTCTTC. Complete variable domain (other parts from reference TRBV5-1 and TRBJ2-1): KAGVTQTPRYLIKTRGQQVTLSCSPISGHRSVSWYQQTPGQGLQFLFEYFSETQRNKGNFPGRFSGRQFSNSRSEMNVSTLELGDSALYLCASSQPTLAASSYNEQFFGPGTRLTVL.

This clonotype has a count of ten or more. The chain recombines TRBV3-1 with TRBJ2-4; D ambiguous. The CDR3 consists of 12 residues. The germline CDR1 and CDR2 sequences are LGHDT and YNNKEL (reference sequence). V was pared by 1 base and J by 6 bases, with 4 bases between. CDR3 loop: CASSQAGNIQYF. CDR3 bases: TGTGCCAGCAGCCAAGCGGGAAACATTCAGTACTTC. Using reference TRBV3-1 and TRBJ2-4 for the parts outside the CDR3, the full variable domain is DTAVSQTPKYLVTQMGNDKSIKCEQNLGHDTMYWYKQDSKKFLKIMFSYNNKELIINETVPNRFSPKSPDKAHLNLHINSLELGDSAVYFCASSQAGNIQYFGAGTRLSVL.

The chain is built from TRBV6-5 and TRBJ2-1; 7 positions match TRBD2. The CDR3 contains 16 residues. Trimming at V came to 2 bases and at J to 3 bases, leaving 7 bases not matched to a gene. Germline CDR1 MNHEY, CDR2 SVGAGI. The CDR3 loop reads CASSYRLAVIYNEQFF. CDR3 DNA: TGTGCCAGCAGTTACAGGCTAGCGGTTATCTACAATGAGCAGTTCTTC.

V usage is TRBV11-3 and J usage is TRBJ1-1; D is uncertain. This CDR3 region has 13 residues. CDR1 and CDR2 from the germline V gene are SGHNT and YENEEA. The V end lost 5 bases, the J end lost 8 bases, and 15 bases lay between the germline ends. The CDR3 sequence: CASSPDRGPEAFF. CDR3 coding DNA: TGTGCCAGCAGCCCTGACCGAGGGCCAGAAGCTTTCTTT.

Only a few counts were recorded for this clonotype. CDR3 sequence (DNA): TGTGCCAGCAGCTTAGACCGCCGGGGTAACTATGGCTACACCTTC. Amino acids: CASSLDRRGNYGYTF. The J gene is TRBJ1-2, the V gene TRBV7-2; D is ambiguous. V was cut by 1 base and J by 1 base, with 10 bases left in between. This CDR3 contains 15 residues. CDR1 SGHTA and CDR2 FQGNSA come from the germline V gene.

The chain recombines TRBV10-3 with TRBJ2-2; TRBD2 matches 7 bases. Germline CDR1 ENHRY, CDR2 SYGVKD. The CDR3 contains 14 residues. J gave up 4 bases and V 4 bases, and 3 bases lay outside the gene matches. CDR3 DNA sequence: TGTGCCATCAGTGGAAGCGGGGTCACCGGGGAGCTGTTTTTT. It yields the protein CAISGSGVTGELFF.

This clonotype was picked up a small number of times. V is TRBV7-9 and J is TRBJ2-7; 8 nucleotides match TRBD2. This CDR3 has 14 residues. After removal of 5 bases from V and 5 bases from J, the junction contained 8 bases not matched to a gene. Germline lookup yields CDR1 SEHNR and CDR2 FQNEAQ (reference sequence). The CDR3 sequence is CASSPSGGGDEQYF. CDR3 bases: TGTGCCAGCAGCCCATCGGGAGGGGGTGACGAGCAGTACTTC.

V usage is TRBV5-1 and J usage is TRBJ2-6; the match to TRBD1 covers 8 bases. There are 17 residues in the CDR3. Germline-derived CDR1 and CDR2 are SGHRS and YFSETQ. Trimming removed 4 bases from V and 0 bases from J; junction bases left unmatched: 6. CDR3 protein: CASSENGQGSGANVLTF. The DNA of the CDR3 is TGCGCCAGCAGCGAGAACGGACAGGGCTCTGGGGCCAACGTCCTGACTTTC. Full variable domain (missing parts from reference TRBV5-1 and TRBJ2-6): KAGVTQTPRYLIKTRGQQVTLSCSPISGHRSVSWYQQTPGQGLQFLFEYFSETQRNKGNFPGRFSGRQFSNSRSEMNVSTLELGDSALYLCASSENGQGSGANVLTFGAGSRLTVL.

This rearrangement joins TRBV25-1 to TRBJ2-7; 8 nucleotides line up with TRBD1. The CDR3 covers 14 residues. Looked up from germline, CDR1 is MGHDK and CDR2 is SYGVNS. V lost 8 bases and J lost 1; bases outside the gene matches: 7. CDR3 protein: CASSDRGKSYEQYF. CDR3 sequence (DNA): TGTGCCAGCTCCGACAGGGGAAAGTCCTACGAGCAGTACTTC.

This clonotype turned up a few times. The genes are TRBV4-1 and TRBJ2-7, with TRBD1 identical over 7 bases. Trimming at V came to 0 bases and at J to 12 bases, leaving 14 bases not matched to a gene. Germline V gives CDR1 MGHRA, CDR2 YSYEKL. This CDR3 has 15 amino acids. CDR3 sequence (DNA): TGCGCCAGCAGCCAAGATCAACGGAACAGGGGAAACTTGTACTTC. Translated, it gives CASSQDQRNRGNLYF.

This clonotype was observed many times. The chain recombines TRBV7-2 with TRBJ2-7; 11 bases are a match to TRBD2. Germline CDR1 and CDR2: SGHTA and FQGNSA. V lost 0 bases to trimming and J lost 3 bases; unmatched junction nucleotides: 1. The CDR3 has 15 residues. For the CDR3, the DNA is TGTGCCAGCAGCTTAGCGGGGACTAGCGGCTACGAGCAGTACTTC. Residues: CASSLAGTSGYEQYF.